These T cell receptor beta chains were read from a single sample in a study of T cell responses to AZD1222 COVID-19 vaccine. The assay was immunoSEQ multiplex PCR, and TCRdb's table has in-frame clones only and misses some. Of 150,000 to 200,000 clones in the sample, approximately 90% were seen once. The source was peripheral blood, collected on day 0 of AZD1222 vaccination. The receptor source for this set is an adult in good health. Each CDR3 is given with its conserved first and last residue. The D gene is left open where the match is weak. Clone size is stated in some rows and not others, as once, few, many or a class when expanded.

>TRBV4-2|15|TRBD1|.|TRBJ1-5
TGTGCCAGCAGCCAGGCAGACAGGGGGAATCAGCCCCAGCATTTT
CASSQADRGNQPQHF
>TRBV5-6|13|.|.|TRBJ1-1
TGTGCCAGCAGCTCACCGGTCGACACTGAAGCTTTCTTT
CASSSPVDTEAFF
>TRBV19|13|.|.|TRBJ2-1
TGTGCCAGTAGTGGGGAAGGATTAGATGAGCAGTTCTTC
CASSGEGLDEQFF
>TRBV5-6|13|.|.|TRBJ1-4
TGTGCCAGCAGCTCGGGACCGCGAGAAAAACTGTTTTTT
CASSSGPREKLFF
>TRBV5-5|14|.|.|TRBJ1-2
TGTGCCAGCAGCCCCCGGACAGAGCGCTATGGCTACACCTTC
CASSPRTERYGYTF
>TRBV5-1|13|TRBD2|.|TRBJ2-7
TGCGCCAGCAGAACTAGCGGGGGTTACGAGCAGTACTTC
CASRTSGGYEQYF
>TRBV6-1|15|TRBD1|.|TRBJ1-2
TGTGCCAGCAGTGAATCGACAGGGAAGTACTATGGCTACACCTTC
CASSESTGKYYGYTF
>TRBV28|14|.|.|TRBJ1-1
TGTGCCAGCAGCCGGGGAGGTTCTTTAACTGAAGCTTTCTTT
CASSRGGSLTEAFF
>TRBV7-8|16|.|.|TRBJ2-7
TGTGCCAGCAGCTTAGTTTTCGTGGCCAGCTCCTACGAGCAGTACTTC
CASSLVFVASSYEQYF
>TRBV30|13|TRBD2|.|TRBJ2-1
TGTGCCACGGGGGGGGATGCCCCCAATGAGCAGTTCTTC
CATGGDAPNEQFF
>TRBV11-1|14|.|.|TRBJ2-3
TGTGCCAGCAGCTTAAGTGGAGGCACAGATACGCAGTATTTT
CASSLSGGTDTQYF
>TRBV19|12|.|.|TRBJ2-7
TGTGCCAGTAGTCCTCAGGGTGTCGAGCAGTACTTC
CASSPQGVEQYF
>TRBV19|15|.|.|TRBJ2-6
TGTGCCAGTAGTATAAAGGCCTCTGGGGCCAACGTCCTGACTTTC
CASSIKASGANVLTF
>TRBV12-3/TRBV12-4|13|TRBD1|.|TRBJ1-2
TGTGCCAGCACCATCCGGACAGGGGTGGGCTACACCTTC
CASTIRTGVGYTF
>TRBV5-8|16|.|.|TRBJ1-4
TGTGCCAGCAGCTCGGTTTCTTTCATCACTAATGAAAAACTGTTTTTT
CASSSVSFITNEKLFF
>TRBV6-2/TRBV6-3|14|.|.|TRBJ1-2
TGTGCCAGCAGTTCGCTACCACATACCTATGGCTACACCTTC
CASSSLPHTYGYTF
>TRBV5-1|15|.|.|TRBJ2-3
TGCGCCAGCAGCCCCCAAGGAGGAAACACAGATACGCAGTATTTT
CASSPQGGNTDTQYF
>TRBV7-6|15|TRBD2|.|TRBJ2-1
TGTGCCAGCAGCTCTAGCGGGGGGGCCCTGAATGAGCAGTTCTTC
CASSSSGGALNEQFF
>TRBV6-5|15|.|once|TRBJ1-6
TGTGCCAGCAGCCGCTCCGAGCGGCATAATTCACCCCTCCACTTT
CASSRSERHNSPLHF
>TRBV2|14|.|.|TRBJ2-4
TGTGCCAGCAGACTAACAGTTCCCGGCGACATTCAGTACTTC
CASRLTVPGDIQYF
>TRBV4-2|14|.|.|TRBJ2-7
TGTGCCAGCAGCCAAGGCGGGACAGAATACGAGCAGTACTTC
CASSQGGTEYEQYF
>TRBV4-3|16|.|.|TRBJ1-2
TGCGCCAGCAGTCAAGATTTACAGTACTCAATCTATGGCTACACCTTC
CASSQDLQYSIYGYTF
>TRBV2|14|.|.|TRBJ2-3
TGTGCCAGCAGTGTGGGGACTAGCACAGATACGCAGTATTTT
CASSVGTSTDTQYF
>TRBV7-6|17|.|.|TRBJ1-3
TGTGCCAGCAGCTTTTTACAGCCTACCCCCTCTGGAAACACCATATATTTT
CASSFLQPTPSGNTIYF
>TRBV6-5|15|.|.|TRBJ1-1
TGTGCCAGCAGTTACTCGGGCAGTGCAACCACTGAAGCTTTCTTT
CASSYSGSATTEAFF
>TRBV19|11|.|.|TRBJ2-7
TGTGCCAGTAGGGGGGAATACGAGCAGTACTTC
CASRGEYEQYF
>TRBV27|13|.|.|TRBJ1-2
TGTGCCAGCAGTTTAACGGGATCGTGGGGCTACACCTTC
CASSLTGSWGYTF